This T cell receptor beta chain was sequenced in a study of CD8+ T cells in alopecia areata. Study results and caveats: Compared with normal scalp, lesional scalp had higher clonality and more expanded CD8+ clones. Sequences from scalp samples also cover resident alphabeta T cells of normal skin.

Germline V CDR1 and CDR2: MNHEY, SMNVEV (reference sequence). The CDR3 length is 14 residues. J was trimmed by 0 bases and V by 6 bases; bases with no gene match: 2. In this sample, this clone turned up once. Its antigen is as yet unknown. Reverse transcription of extracted RNA yielded cDNA, which provided the sequencing template. The method was immunoSEQ multiplex PCR; TCRdb's version includes in-frame clones alone and lacks a portion of them. The data contain under 250,000 clones, about 61% of them singletons. The sample consisted of CD8+ T cells sorted from blood. The clonotype originates from a human donor in good health. The chain is built from TRBV27 and TRBJ1-5; 7 bases are shared with TRBD1. The CDR3 DNA sequence: TGTGCCAGCAGCTGGGACAGTAGCAATCAGCCCCAGCATTTT. This codes for CASSWDSSNQPQHF.